This TCR beta chain was observed in a study of PD-1 blockade in classical Hodgkin lymphoma. Study as a whole: Nivolumab was given intravenously to patients at 3 mg/kg every 2 weeks.

There are 14 residues in the CDR3. Germline trimming cut 6 bases from V and 0 bases from J; bases unmatched to any gene: 2. Looked up from germline, CDR1 is LGHNA and CDR2 is YNFKEQ. Comments on this clone: The antigen remains undetermined.

Generated by immunoSEQ multiplex PCR, the TCRdb table keeps only in-frame clones and is missing some. The table records about 53,000 clones, roughly 80% of them present only once. Whole-study results and caveats: Baseline diversity resembling that of newly diagnosed patients was seen in complete responders. It was reported that newly diagnosed patients had less baseline TCR diversity than healthy donors. In CD4+ cells, TCR diversity went up significantly by C4D1, but in CD8+ cells it did not.

Brentuximab vedotin exposure varied, and every patient relapsed after autologous stem cell transplantation. The chain has TRBV4-2 and TRBJ2-7; TRBD1 aligns across 10 bases. The receptor was isolated from a human donor with classical Hodgkin lymphoma. This material consisted of peripheral blood mononuclear cells (PBMCs), taken at baseline. DNA of the CDR3: TGTGCCAGCAGGGACAGGGGGAGCTCCTACGAGCAGTACTTC. Translated: CASRDRGSSYEQYF.